This TCR beta chain was found in a study of identifying expanded T cells in peripheral blood. The protocol was immunoSEQ multiplex PCR, while the TCRdb copy is restricted to in-frame clones and leaves out a portion. The table lists about 100,000 clones, approximately 88% of them singletons. The TCR was taken from a person aged 18-70 years in good health. Sequencing input: blood.

The CDR3 DNA is TGTGCCTGGAGTGTAACTTTCAGGGATCGGCAGTACTTC. Residues: CAWSVTFRDRQYF. The chain is built from TRBV30 and TRBJ2-7, with D possibly being TRBD1 (5 bases). Germline values: CDR1 GTSNPN, CDR2 SVGIG (reference sequence). Trimming pared 0 bases from V and 9 bases from J, leaving 15 bases between. The CDR3 extends over 13 amino acids.